These T cell receptor beta chains were read from a single sample in a study of regulatory T cells in long-lasting Graves disease. A single record per CDR3 protein comes from TCRdb applying MiXCR to the multiplex PCR reads. The sample includes a few hundred thousand distinct CDR3 sequences, 15% to 20% seen only once; the top ten take 23%. These data were also reused for a study on T cells in Graves' hyperthyroidism and ophthalmopathy.

The starting material was peripheral blood mononuclear cells (PBMCs), obtained at new diagnosis, from a patient treated with antithyroid drugs. All receptors come from a woman in her late teens or twenties with Graves disease. The CDR3 runs from the conserved cysteine through the conserved F or W. The D gene is left open where the match is weak. Expanded clones are given a class, and other clones once, few, many or no size at all.

few | TRBJ2-7 | TRBD1 | 14 | TRBV4-1 | TGCGCCAGCAGCCGAGGACAGGGGGGTCCTGAGCAGTACTTC | CASSRGQGGPEQYF
many | TRBJ2-7 | - | 12 | TRBV29-1 | TGCAGCGTTGTTGCAGGGGTCTACGAGCAGTACTTC | CSVVAGVYEQYF
many | TRBJ2-7 | TRBD2 | 14 | TRBV6-1 | TGTGCCAGCATAAAGCGGGAGTTAATAGGCGAGCAGTACTTC | CASIKRELIGEQYF
many | TRBJ2-7 | TRBD2 | 15 | TRBV4-1 | TGCGCCAGCAGCCACGCAGCGGGAGGATCCTACGAGCAGTACTTC | CASSHAAGGSYEQYF
many | TRBJ1-4 | - | 14 | TRBV12-3/TRBV12-4 | TGTGCCAGCAGTTTTTCGGGACTTAATGAAAAACTGTTTTTT | CASSFSGLNEKLFF
few | TRBJ2-5 | - | 15 | TRBV6-1 | TGTGCCAGCAGGAGATCAGGGGGGTCCGCAGAGACCCAGTACTTC | CASRRSGGSAETQYF
many | TRBJ2-3 | - | 12 | TRBV12-3/TRBV12-4 | TGTGCCAGCACCAACCCCCCAGATACGCAGTATTTT | CASTNPPDTQYF
many | TRBJ1-1 | - | 13 | TRBV5-1 | TGCGCCAGCAGCCGCAGGGCGAACACTGAAGCTTTCTTT | CASSRRANTEAFF
few | TRBJ2-3 | - | 14 | TRBV29-1 | TGCAGCACCACCGTCGGTGCTAGCACAGATACGCAGTATTTT | CSTTVGASTDTQYF
- | TRBJ2-1 | TRBD2 | 21 | TRBV30 | TGTGCCTGGAAAACATACTACGGACGGCTCTTTAGCGGGAAGGGAGCGGGTGAGCAGTTCTTC | CAWKTYYGRLFSGKGAGEQFF
few | TRBJ1-3 | - | 13 | TRBV12-3/TRBV12-4 | TGTGCCAGCAGTTTACAACGGTCGAACACCATATATTTT | CASSLQRSNTIYF
many | TRBJ2-3 | - | 16 | TRBV12-3/TRBV12-4 | TGTGCCAGCAGCCACAGGTCGGGGGCTCGCACAGATACGCAGTATTTT | CASSHRSGARTDTQYF
- | TRBJ2-3 | TRBD2 | 15 | TRBV10-3 | TGTGCCATCAGTGAGTCGGGACTAGGGGCAGATACGCAGTATTTT | CAISESGLGADTQYF
many | TRBJ2-7 | - | 16 | TRBV13 | TGTGCCAGCAGCACACTAAACGGGAGAGGGGGCTACGAGCAGTACTTC | CASSTLNGRGGYEQYF
- | TRBJ2-1 | - | 13 | TRBV12-3/TRBV12-4 | TGTGCCAGCAGTTTTAATCCTCTCAATGAGCAGCTCTTC | CASSFNPLNEQLF
many | TRBJ1-6 | - | 14 | TRBV18 | TGTGCCAGCTCACCGGTCCTCGGAGAATCACCCCTCCACTTT | CASSPVLGESPLHF
many | TRBJ1-1 | - | 12 | TRBV12-3/TRBV12-4 | TGTGCCAGCTCACCAGGGAACACTGAAGCTTTCTTT | CASSPGNTEAFF
many | TRBJ2-1 | TRBD2 | 17 | TRBV7-7 | TGTGCTAGCAGCTTAGCTGTGACGGGAGGGCCAAACAATGAGCAGTTCTTC | CASSLAVTGGPNNEQFF
- | TRBJ2-1 | - | 13 | TRBV7-9 | TGTGCCAGCAGCTTTAGTACCTCGAATGAGCAGTTCTTC | CASSFSTSNEQFF
many | TRBJ2-7 | - | 14 | TRBV2 | TGTGCCAGCAGCCAAGACAGGTTCTCCTACGAGCAGTACTTC | CASSQDRFSYEQYF
few | TRBJ2-1 | - | 15 | TRBV12-3/TRBV12-4 | TGTGCCAGCAGTTTGACCAGGGTCGGTTTCAATGAGCAGTTCTTC | CASSLTRVGFNEQFF
many | TRBJ2-7 | TRBD1 | 13 | TRBV30 | TGTGCCTGGAGAGGGACAGGGAGGTACGAGCAGTACTTC | CAWRGTGRYEQYF
once | TRBJ2-2 | - | 14 | TRBV6-1 | TGTGCCAGCAAGGCGTCGGGGAACACCGGGGAGCTGTTTTTT | CASKASGNTGELFF
- | TRBJ2-1 | TRBD1 | 15 | TRBV5-4 | TGTGCCAGCAGCCCCCGGGACAGCTCCTACAATGAGCAGTTCTTC | CASSPRDSSYNEQFF
many | TRBJ1-2 | - | 17 | TRBV7-8 | TGTGCCAGCAGCTCCCGGGTGTGGGCCTCTGCCGAGTATGGCTACACCTTC | CASSSRVWASAEYGYTF
many | TRBJ2-7 | TRBD2 | 16 | TRBV11-2 | TGTGCCAGCAGCCCGGGGGGCGGGAGGGTAACCTACGAGCAGTACTTC | CASSPGGGRVTYEQYF
- | TRBJ1-3 | - | 12 | TRBV30 | TGTGCCTGGACGGGTAATGGAAACACCATATATTTT | CAWTGNGNTIYF
few | TRBJ2-3 | TRBD2 | 20 | TRBV5-1 | TGCGCCAGCAGCCCCTCGACTAGCGGGAGGACACTTTCCGGCACAGATACGCAGTATTTT | CASSPSTSGRTLSGTDTQYF
many | TRBJ1-2 | - | 14 | TRBV5-1 | TGCGCCAGCAGCTACGAGGACGCTAACTATGGCTACACCTTC | CASSYEDANYGYTF
many | TRBJ2-2 | - | 15 | TRBV28 | TGTGCCAGCACTACCGGGGACGCGAACACCGGGGAGCTGTTTTTT | CASTTGDANTGELFF
many | TRBJ2-1 | TRBD2 | 15 | TRBV7-2 | TGTGCCAGCAGACTAACTAGCGGCTCCTACAATGAGCAGTTCTTC | CASRLTSGSYNEQFF
- | TRBJ2-3 | TRBD2 | 17 | TRBV13 | TGTGCCAGCAGCCTCATAAGCGGGAGGGCCTCGGCCGATACGCAGTATTTT | CASSLISGRASADTQYF
- | TRBJ2-1 | - | 13 | TRBV28 | TGTGCCAGCAGCTTCGGCCAACCGGGTGAGCAGTTCTTC | CASSFGQPGEQFF
- | TRBJ1-1 | TRBD1 | 15 | TRBV12-3/TRBV12-4 | TGTGCCAGCAGTTTCCGGCCGGGACAGGCCCCTGAAGCTTTCTTT | CASSFRPGQAPEAFF
many | TRBJ2-3 | - | 14 | TRBV6-1 | TGTGCCAGCGGAAACGTCCTTAGCACAGATACGCAGTATTTT | CASGNVLSTDTQYF
- | TRBJ2-7 | - | 15 | TRBV3-1 | TGTGCCAGCAGCCAAGATTCTCGGGCAGCCTACGAGCAGTACTTC | CASSQDSRAAYEQYF
many | TRBJ2-3 | TRBD2 | 14 | TRBV11-2 | TGTGCCAGCAGCTTAGAAGCGGGAGCTGATACGCAGTATTTT | CASSLEAGADTQYF
- | TRBJ2-3 | - | 16 | TRBV11-2 | TGTGCCAGCAGCCAACATCCCGGCGTTAGCACAGATACGCAGTATTTT | CASSQHPGVSTDTQYF